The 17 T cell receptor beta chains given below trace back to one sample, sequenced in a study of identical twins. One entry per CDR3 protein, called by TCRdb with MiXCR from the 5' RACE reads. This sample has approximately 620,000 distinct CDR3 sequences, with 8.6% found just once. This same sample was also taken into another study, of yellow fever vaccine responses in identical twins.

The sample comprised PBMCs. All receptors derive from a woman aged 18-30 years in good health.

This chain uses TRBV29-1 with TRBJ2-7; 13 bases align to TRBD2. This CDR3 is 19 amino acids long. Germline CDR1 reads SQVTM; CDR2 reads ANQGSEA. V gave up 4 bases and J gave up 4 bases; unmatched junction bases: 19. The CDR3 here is CSVAQHGTSGTSKGYEQYF. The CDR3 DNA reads TGCAGCGTTGCCCAACACGGGACTAGCGGGACTTCCAAGGGGTACGAGCAGTACTTC.

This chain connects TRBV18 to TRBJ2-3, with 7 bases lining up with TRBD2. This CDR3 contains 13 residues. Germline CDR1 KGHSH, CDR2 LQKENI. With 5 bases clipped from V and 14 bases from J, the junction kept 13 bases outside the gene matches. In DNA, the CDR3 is TGTGCCAGCTCATCGATCGGGTGGGAGGGCCGGTATTTT. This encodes CASSSIGWEGRYF.

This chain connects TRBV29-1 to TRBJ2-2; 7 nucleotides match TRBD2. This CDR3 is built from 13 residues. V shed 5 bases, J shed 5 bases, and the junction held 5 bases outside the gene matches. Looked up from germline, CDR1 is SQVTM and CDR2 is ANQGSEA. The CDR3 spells CSVSGGGTGELFF. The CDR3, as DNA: TGCAGCGTTTCGGGGGGAGGTACCGGGGAGCTGTTTTTT.

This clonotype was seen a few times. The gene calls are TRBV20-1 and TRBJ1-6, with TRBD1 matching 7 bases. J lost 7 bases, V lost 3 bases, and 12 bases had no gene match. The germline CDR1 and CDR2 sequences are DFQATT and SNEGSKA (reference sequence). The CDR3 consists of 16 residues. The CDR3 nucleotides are TGCAGTGCTAGCAATTCACAGGGGCGTTGGAATTCACCCCTCCACTTT. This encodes CSASNSQGRWNSPLHF.

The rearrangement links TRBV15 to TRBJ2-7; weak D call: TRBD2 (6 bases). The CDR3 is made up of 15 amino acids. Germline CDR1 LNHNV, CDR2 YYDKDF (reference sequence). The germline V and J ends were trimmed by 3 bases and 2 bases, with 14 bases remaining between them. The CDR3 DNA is TGTGCCACCAGCAGGGGGGACTTACAAACCTACGAGCAGTACTTC. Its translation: CATSRGDLQTYEQYF.

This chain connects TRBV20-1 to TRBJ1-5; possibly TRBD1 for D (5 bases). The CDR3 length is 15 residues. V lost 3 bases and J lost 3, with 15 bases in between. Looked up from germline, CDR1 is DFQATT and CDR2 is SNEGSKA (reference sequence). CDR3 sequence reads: CSASQTGGNNQPQHF. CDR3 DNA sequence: TGCAGTGCTAGCCAAACGGGGGGGAACAATCAGCCCCAGCATTTT.

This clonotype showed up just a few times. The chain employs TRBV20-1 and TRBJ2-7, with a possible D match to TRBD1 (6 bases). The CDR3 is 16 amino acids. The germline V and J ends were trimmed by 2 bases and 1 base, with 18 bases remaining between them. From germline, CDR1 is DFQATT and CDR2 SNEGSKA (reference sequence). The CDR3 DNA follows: TGCAGTGCTAGAAGAATACAGGGACCTAGGTCCTACGAGCAGTACTTC. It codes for CSARRIQGPRSYEQYF.

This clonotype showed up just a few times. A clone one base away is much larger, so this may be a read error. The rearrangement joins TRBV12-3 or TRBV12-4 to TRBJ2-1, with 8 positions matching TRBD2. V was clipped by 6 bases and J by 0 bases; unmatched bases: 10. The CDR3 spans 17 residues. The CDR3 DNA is TGTGCCAGCAGCCCAGTGAGTAGCGGGAACTCCTACAATGAGCAGTTCTTC. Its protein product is CASSPVSSGNSYNEQFF.

CDR3 sequence (DNA): TGTGCCAGCAGCCAAGTTCGCCGGAACACTGAAGCTTTCTTT. The encoded protein is CASSQVRRNTEAFF. This chain links TRBV3-1 with TRBJ1-1; D gene unclear. CDR1 is LGHDT and CDR2 is YNNKEL in the germline V gene (reference sequence). There are 14 residues in the CDR3. The germline V and J ends were trimmed by 1 base and 1 base, with 7 bases remaining between them. The variable domain in full, completed from reference TRBV3-1 and TRBJ1-1, reads DTAVSQTPKYLVTQMGNDKSIKCEQNLGHDTMYWYKQDSKKFLKIMFSYNNKELIINETVPNRFSPKSPDKAHLNLHINSLELGDSAVYFCASSQVRRNTEAFFGQGTRLTVV.

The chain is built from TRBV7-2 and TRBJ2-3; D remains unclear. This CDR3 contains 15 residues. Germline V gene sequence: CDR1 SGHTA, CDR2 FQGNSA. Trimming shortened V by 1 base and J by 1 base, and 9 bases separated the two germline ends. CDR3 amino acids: CASSLGSARTDTQYF. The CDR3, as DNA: TGTGCCAGCAGCTTAGGCAGCGCACGCACAGATACGCAGTATTTT.

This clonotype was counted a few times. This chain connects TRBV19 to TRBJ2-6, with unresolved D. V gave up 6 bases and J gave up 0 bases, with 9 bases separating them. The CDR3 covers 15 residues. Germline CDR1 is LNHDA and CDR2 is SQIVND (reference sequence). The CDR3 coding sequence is TGTGCCAGTAGCGGCAGATCCTCTGGGGCCAACGTCCTGACTTTC. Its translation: CASSGRSSGANVLTF.

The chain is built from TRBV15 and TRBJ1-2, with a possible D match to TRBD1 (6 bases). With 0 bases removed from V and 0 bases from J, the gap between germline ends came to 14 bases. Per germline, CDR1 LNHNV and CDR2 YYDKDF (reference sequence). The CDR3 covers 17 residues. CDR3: CATSRDRTAIANYGYTF. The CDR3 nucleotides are TGTGCCACCAGCAGAGATCGGACAGCGATAGCTAACTATGGCTACACCTTC.

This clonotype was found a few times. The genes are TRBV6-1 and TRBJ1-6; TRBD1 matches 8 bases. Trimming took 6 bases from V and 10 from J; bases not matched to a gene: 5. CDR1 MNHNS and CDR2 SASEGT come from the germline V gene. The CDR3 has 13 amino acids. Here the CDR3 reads CASSDRGDSPLHF. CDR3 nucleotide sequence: TGTGCCAGCAGCGACAGGGGCGACTCACCCCTCCACTTT.

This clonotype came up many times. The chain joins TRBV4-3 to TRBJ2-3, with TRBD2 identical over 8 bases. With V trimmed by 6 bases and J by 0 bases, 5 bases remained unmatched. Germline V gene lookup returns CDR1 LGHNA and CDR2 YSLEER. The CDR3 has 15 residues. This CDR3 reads CASSASGGSTDTQYF. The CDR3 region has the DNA TGCGCCAGCAGTGCCAGCGGGGGTAGCACAGATACGCAGTATTTT.

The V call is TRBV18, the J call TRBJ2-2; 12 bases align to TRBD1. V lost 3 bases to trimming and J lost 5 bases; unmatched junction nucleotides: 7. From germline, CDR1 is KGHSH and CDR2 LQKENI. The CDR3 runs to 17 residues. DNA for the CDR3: TGTGCCAGCTCACCCGCCGGGACAGGGGGCTTGACCGGGGAGCTGTTTTTT. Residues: CASSPAGTGGLTGELFF. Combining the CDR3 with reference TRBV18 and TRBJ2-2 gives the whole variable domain NAGVMQNPRHLVRRRGQEARLRCSPMKGHSHVYWYRQLPEEGLKFMVYLQKENIIDESGMPKERFSAEFPKEGPSILRIQQVVRGDSAAYFCASSPAGTGGLTGELFFGEGSRLTVL.

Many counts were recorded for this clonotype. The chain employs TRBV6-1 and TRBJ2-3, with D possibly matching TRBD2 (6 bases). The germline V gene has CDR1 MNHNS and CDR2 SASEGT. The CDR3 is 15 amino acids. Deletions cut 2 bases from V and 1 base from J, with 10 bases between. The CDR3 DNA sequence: TGTGCCAGCAGTGAAATATCGGGGGGCACAGATACGCAGTATTTT. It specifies CASSEISGGTDTQYF.

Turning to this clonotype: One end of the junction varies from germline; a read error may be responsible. The CDR3 nucleotides are TGCGCCTGGAGTGTATCAGGGCCCACTGAAGCTTTCTTT. Translated, it gives CAWSVSGPTEAFF. V is TRBV30 and J is TRBJ1-1; maybe TRBD1 (5 bases). Per the germline V gene, CDR1 is GTSNPN and CDR2 is SVGIG (reference sequence). This CDR3 has 13 residues.